This TCR beta chain comes out of a study of sequential checkpoint blockade in melanoma (dated by TCRdb to 2018 to 2020). As for the study more broadly: Using 1:1 randomization, the trial assigned patients either to first-line nivolumab followed by ipilimumab (arm A) or to ipilimumab followed by nivolumab (arm B). Both trial sequences were followed by maintenance nivolumab. The study at large found these results: Larger, independent patient cohorts are needed to validate the response-prediction model that combines TCR metrics and mutation burden.

The immunoSEQ Assay was used to immunosequence TCRbeta CDR3 regions from genomic DNA. Prior to high-throughput sequencing, genomic DNA was amplified by bias-controlled multiplex PCR. Processing in the source paper ran as follows. To quantify the absolute abundance of each unique TCRbeta CDR3 region, the sequences were collapsed and filtered. Clonality, defined as 1 minus Pielou's evenness, was calculated using only productive rearrangements. A previously published method was used to identify clones with significantly greater frequencies in on-treatment samples than in baseline samples. Entries here come from immuneACCESS through TCRdb and include only in-frame sequences with V and J called. Some clones fail to appear in such tables; in the studies checked, an unresolved V gene covers under half of the shortfall, and the cause of the remainder is unknown. V and J calls and clone size come straight from that table; D and trimming were deduced from the DNA. The sample data list roughly 31,000 clones, and 80% to 90% of these were observed just once. The ten largest clones add up to about a fifth of the sample.

The treatment or condition tag for this specimen amounts to: randomized to nivolumab then ipilimumab (arm A) or the reverse (arm B). None of the trial patients had been given prior DNA-damaging chemotherapy. On a FACS Aria II flow cytometer, live CD3+CD8+ cells that were negative for CD19 and CD56 were sorted from thawed PBMCs. Samples were obtained from patients with melanoma enrolled in CheckMate 064, a randomized, open-label phase II trial of sequential checkpoint blockade. Peripheral blood mononuclear cells were collected by leukapheresis, purified with Ficoll-Paque, and frozen in human serum with around 10% DMSO. Immediately after sorting, the purity of the sorted blood CD3+CD8+ cells was confirmed to be >98%, and DNA was then extracted. On this clone: Its antigen is currently not known. Qualities for individual bases were not recorded, and no much larger clone is one base off.

Material: CD8+ T cells sorted from blood (inferred from file names), obtained from a patient given nivolumab and ipilimumab in sequence. This TCR came from a human donor with melanoma.

CDR3 protein: CASSLAHQGARANQPQHF. The DNA is TGTGCCAGCAGCTTAGCGCATCAGGGGGCGAGGGCAAATCAGCCCCAGCATTTT. This sequence uses TRBV7-2 and TRBJ1-5; the junction holds 8 bases that match TRBD1. CDR1 and CDR2 are drawn from the germline V gene: SGHTA, FQGNSA. Ends trimmed: V by 0 bases, J by 4 bases; bases unmatched to a gene: 11. Spanning cysteine to phenylalanine, the CDR3 consists of 18 amino acids. Only the CDR3 region is kept as DNA, spanning 54 bases read in frame from base 1.